This T cell receptor (beta chain) came from a study of T cells in Graves' hyperthyroidism and ophthalmopathy. Whole-study results and caveats: Ophthalmopathy onset followed model prediction by a median approximately 7 months.

Note on this clonotype: Its antigen is as yet unknown.

The V gene lost 3 bases and the J gene lost 7 bases, with 13 bases spanning the gap. The CDR3 spans 14 residues. Germline V gene lookup returns CDR1 LNHDA and CDR2 SQIVND (reference sequence). From RNA transcripts, TCR beta CDR3 regions were amplified. Using the HTBI primer set, a first-round RT-PCR was run on the TCR CDR3. TCRdb used MiXCR to reprocess the multiplex PCR reads, holding one entry per CDR3 protein. The sample lists around 800,000 distinct CDR3 sequences, about 38% occurring once. The sequenced sample consisted of blood. V usage is TRBV19 and J usage is TRBJ1-5, with D perhaps matching TRBD1 (5 bases). This clonotype originated in a man between 18 and 35 years old with Graves' hyperthyroidism. The CDR3 protein is CASSMNARGQPQHF. CDR3 DNA: TGTGCCAGTAGTATGAATGCGAGGGGACAGCCCCAGCATTTT.